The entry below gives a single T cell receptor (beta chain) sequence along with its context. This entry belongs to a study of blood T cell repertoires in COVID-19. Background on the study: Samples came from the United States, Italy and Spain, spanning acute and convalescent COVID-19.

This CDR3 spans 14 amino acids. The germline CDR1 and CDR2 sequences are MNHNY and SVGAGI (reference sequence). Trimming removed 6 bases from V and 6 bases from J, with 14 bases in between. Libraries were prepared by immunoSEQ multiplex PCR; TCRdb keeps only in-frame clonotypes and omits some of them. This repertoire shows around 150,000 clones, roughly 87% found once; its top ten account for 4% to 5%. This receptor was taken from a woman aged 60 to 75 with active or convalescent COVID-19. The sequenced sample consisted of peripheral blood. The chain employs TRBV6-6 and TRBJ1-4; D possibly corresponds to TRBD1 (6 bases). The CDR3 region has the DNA TGTGCCAGCAGAAACAGGGTGGGCGATGAAAAACTGTTTTTT. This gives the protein CASRNRVGDEKLFF.